Listed here are 21 T cell receptor beta chains from one sample, sequenced in a study of CD8 T cells in Susac syndrome. Reverse transcription of roughly 0.5 to 1 ug RNA was performed with random hexamers. MiXCR, run by TCRdb on the immunoSEQ multiplex PCR reads, gives a single entry per CDR3 protein. The sample records more than 110,000 distinct CDR3 sequences, more than 85% being singletons. Material: CD4+ T cells from PBMCs. The receptor set was obtained from a human donor with Susac syndrome.

This clonotype was observed a single time. The chain employs TRBV2 and TRBJ1-2; TRBD1 is a possible D gene (5 bases). This CDR3 has 12 amino acids. V lost 4 bases and J lost 5, with 8 bases in between. Per the germline V gene, CDR1 is SNHLY and CDR2 is FYNNEI. The CDR3 DNA reads TGTGCCAGCAGTGTCGGGGGTTATGGCTACACCTTC. It specifies CASSVGGYGYTF.

V gene TRBV4-1 combines with J gene TRBJ2-5; 9 bases map to TRBD1. V lost 4 bases and J lost 2; bases outside the gene matches: 5. The CDR3 length is 15 residues. CDR1 is MGHRA, CDR2 YSYEKL, per germline. CDR3 in amino acids: CASSLGDREQETQYF. The CDR3 nucleotides read TGCGCCAGCAGCCTGGGGGACAGGGAACAAGAGACCCAGTACTTC.

CDR3: CASSLNAGGVYGYTF. CDR3 sequence (DNA): TGTGCCAGCAGCTTAAATGCAGGGGGCGTCTATGGCTACACCTTC. The chain recombines TRBV7-2 with TRBJ1-2; TRBD1 matches at 8 bases. The CDR3 sequence is 15 residues long. With 2 bases clipped from V and 4 bases from J, the junction kept 6 bases outside the gene matches. The germline V gene encodes CDR1 SGHTA and CDR2 FQGNSA.

This chain joins TRBV12-3 or TRBV12-4 and TRBJ2-7; D remains unclear. Trimming removed 4 bases from V and 2 bases from J, with 9 bases in between. The CDR3 extends over 13 amino acids. The CDR3 bases are TGTGCCAGCAGTTCCCTTCGGACCTACGAGCAGTACTTC. It encodes CASSSLRTYEQYF.

The genes are TRBV14 and TRBJ2-3, with D possibly TRBD2 on 6 matching bases. Trimming took off 3 bases at V and 7 bases at J, with 14 bases between the two ends. The CDR3 contains 14 residues. CDR1 and CDR2 (germline): SGHDN, FVKESK. The CDR3 spells CASSHLGGTNTQYF. Written as DNA, the CDR3 is TGTGCCAGCAGCCACCTTGGAGGGACGAATACGCAGTATTTT.

The chain combines TRBV7-3 with TRBJ2-3; D is undetermined. The CDR3 has 13 residues. Trimming stripped 5 bases from V and 6 bases from J, with 12 bases between. Germline CDR1 SGHTA, CDR2 FQGTGA. CDR3 sequence reads: CASSTTPRDTQYF. Here the CDR3 DNA reads TGTGCCAGCAGCACCACCCCTAGGGATACGCAGTATTTT.

The V and J genes are TRBV5-4 and TRBJ2-2; TRBD1 matches 7 bases. Germline loops: CDR1 SGHNT, CDR2 YYREEE (reference sequence). Germline trimming cut 2 bases from V and 0 bases from J; bases unmatched to any gene: 4. This CDR3 contains 16 residues. The CDR3 region is CASSFSTGANTGELFF. The DNA of the CDR3 is TGTGCCAGCAGCTTTTCCACAGGGGCGAACACCGGGGAGCTGTTTTTT.

This chain joins TRBV4-1 and TRBJ1-5; D gene ambiguous. In germline, CDR1 is MGHRA, CDR2 YSYEKL. V lost 4 bases and J 0 bases, leaving 13 bases between the germline ends. This CDR3 region has 16 residues. The DNA of the CDR3 is TGCGCCAGCAGCCCCCTTGCCGAATATAGCAATCAGCCCCAGCATTTT. Translating gives CASSPLAEYSNQPQHF.

The rearrangement links TRBV12-3 or TRBV12-4 to TRBJ1-6; 8 bases match TRBD1. This CDR3 is 14 amino acids long. The junction had 3 bases not matched to a gene; V was cut back by 6 bases and J by 5 bases. The DNA for the CDR3 is TGTGCCAGCAGCCAGGGGGCGGATAATTCACCCCTCCACTTT. Protein: CASSQGADNSPLHF.

The chain carries TRBV14 and TRBJ2-5; possible D gene TRBD1, 6 bases. The germline CDR1 and CDR2 sequences are SGHDN and FVKESK. Trimming took off 0 bases at V and 5 bases at J, with 13 bases between the two ends. The CDR3 length is 15 residues. The CDR3 region has the DNA TGTGCCAGCAGCCAAGAGTGGGCAGGGGTGGAGACCCAGTACTTC. Its translation is CASSQEWAGVETQYF.

CDR3 sequence: CASSNTGGYEQYF. The CDR3 DNA reads as TGCGCCAGCAGTAACACAGGGGGCTACGAGCAGTACTTC. The rearrangement joins TRBV5-1 to TRBJ2-7; 8 nucleotides match TRBD1. V gave up 5 bases and J gave up 3 bases; unmatched junction bases: 4. The CDR3 is made up of 13 amino acids. The V gene's germline CDR1 is SGHRS and CDR2 YFSETQ.

This clonotype was recorded once. The rearrangement uses TRBV28 and TRBJ2-5, with D possibly matching TRBD2 (5 bases). CDR3 length equals 15 residues. Germline V gene data show CDR1 as MDHEN and CDR2 as SYDVKM. Trimming shortened V by 6 bases and J by 0 bases, and 14 bases separated the two germline ends. The CDR3 reads CASRPGLGYQETQYF. The CDR3 DNA sequence: TGTGCCAGCAGACCAGGACTCGGGTACCAAGAGACCCAGTACTTC.

The CDR3 is CASSEGRGNEKLFF. CDR3 nucleotides: TGTGCCAGCAGCGAGGGACGGGGTAATGAAAAACTGTTTTTT. This chain joins TRBV7-9 and TRBJ1-4; possibly TRBD1 for D (5 bases). The ends were cut back, 5 bases at V and 4 bases at J, with 11 bases in the middle. Germline loops: CDR1 SEHNR, CDR2 FQNEAQ (reference sequence). This CDR3 is built from 14 residues.

This clonotype appeared once. The gene calls are TRBV5-1 and TRBJ2-7, with 9 bases lining up with TRBD1. This CDR3 region has 15 residues. The V gene's germline CDR1 is SGHRS and CDR2 YFSETQ. Trimming at V came to 4 bases and at J to 7 bases, leaving 12 bases not matched to a gene. The CDR3 DNA is TGCGCCAGCAGCACAGCGGACAGGGGTAGTCGGGAGCAGTACTTC. This encodes CASSTADRGSREQYF.

The chain uses TRBV12-3 or TRBV12-4 and TRBJ2-3; D unresolved. V lost 6 bases to trimming and J lost 4 bases, with 8 bases between them. The CDR3 spans 12 residues. Here the CDR3 reads CASSRHPDTQYF. The CDR3 bases are TGTGCCAGCAGCAGACATCCAGATACGCAGTATTTT.

The rearrangement joins TRBV5-1 to TRBJ2-2; the match to TRBD2 covers 7 bases. J was trimmed by 6 bases and V by 4 bases; bases with no gene match: 12. There are 16 residues in the CDR3. In germline, CDR1 is SGHRS, CDR2 YFSETQ. In nucleotides, the CDR3 is TGCGCCAGCAGCGAATTAGCGACGGCGGGGGCCGGGGAGCTGTTTTTT. Encoded protein: CASSELATAGAGELFF.

The V gene is TRBV30, the J gene TRBJ1-1; D is undetermined. CDR1 GTSNPN and CDR2 SVGIG come from the germline V gene (reference sequence). V dropped 0 bases and J dropped 1 base, with 3 bases sitting between them. The CDR3 sequence is 12 residues long. CDR3 amino acids: CAWSVWNTEAFF. CDR3 in DNA: TGTGCCTGGAGTGTTTGGAACACTGAAGCTTTCTTT.

This clonotype was detected only a few times. This rearrangement joins TRBV11-2 to TRBJ2-1; a weak D match, TRBD1 (5 bases). The germline V and J ends were trimmed by 5 bases and 4 bases, with 9 bases remaining between them. CDR3 length: 13 residues. Germline CDR1 and CDR2: SGHAT and FQNNGV. The CDR3 nucleotides are TGTGCCAGCAGCCCGACAGCTTACAATGAGCAGTTCTTC. It encodes CASSPTAYNEQFF.

This clonotype was detected once. J is TRBJ2-1 and V is TRBV2; maybe TRBD2 (6 bases). Trimming pared 3 bases from V and 12 bases from J, leaving 15 bases between. CDR3 size: 13 residues. Per germline, CDR1 SNHLY and CDR2 FYNNEI. CDR3: CASSDQTGVRQFF. The DNA for the CDR3 is TGTGCCAGCAGTGACCAGACGGGAGTCAGGCAGTTCTTC.

The sample holds one count of this clonotype. This chain connects TRBV7-9 to TRBJ2-1; D unclear. Per the germline V gene, CDR1 is SEHNR and CDR2 is FQNEAQ (reference sequence). Trimming pared 0 bases from V and 9 bases from J, leaving 9 bases between. The CDR3 is 13 residues long. The CDR3 sequence: CASSLARNTEQFF. In DNA form, the CDR3 reads TGTGCCAGCAGCTTAGCGAGGAACACTGAGCAGTTCTTC.

This chain links TRBV20-1 with TRBJ1-2, with D maybe TRBD1 (6 bases). CDR1 and CDR2 (germline): DFQATT, SNEGSKA (reference sequence). Trimming left V 5 bases short and J 5 bases short, with 12 bases between. This CDR3 spans 12 amino acids. CDR3 nucleotides: TGCAGTGCTGGGGACAAGGGTTATGGCTACACCTTC. It yields the protein CSAGDKGYGYTF.